Following are 28 T cell receptor beta chains from one sample sequenced in a study of OX40 agonist ivuxolimab in advanced cancers. Produced via immunoSEQ multiplex PCR; TCRdb's table is partial and in-frame only. Of roughly 52,000 clones listed, 65% to 80% are singletons. The sequences come from CD4+ or CD8+ T cells sorted from blood, collected in a trial of the OX40 agonist ivuxolimab. Receptors originate from an adult with an advanced solid tumor such as melanoma, head and neck, liver or kidney cancer.

The rearrangement uses TRBV9 and TRBJ1-2; D gene unclear. Trimming pared 0 bases from V and 2 bases from J, leaving 11 bases between. CDR3 length: 15 amino acids. Germline values: CDR1 SGDLS, CDR2 YYNGEE. The CDR3 sequence is CASSVEIGSNYGYTF. Here the CDR3 DNA reads TGTGCCAGCAGCGTAGAAATAGGGTCGAACTATGGCTACACCTTC.

This sequence joins TRBV19 and TRBJ1-2; D uncertain. The CDR3 runs 13 residues. Germline V gives CDR1 LNHDA, CDR2 SQIVND (reference sequence). V lost 2 bases and J 0 bases, leaving 4 bases between the germline ends. CDR3 sequence reads: CASSIQANYGYTF. The CDR3 DNA sequence: TGTGCCAGTAGTATACAGGCTAACTATGGCTACACCTTC.

V is TRBV30 and J is TRBJ2-3, with D uncertain. Germline V gene sequence: CDR1 GTSNPN, CDR2 SVGIG (reference sequence). Trimming stripped 4 bases from V and 0 bases from J, with 11 bases between. This CDR3 contains 14 residues. The CDR3 sequence is CAWNPTGSTDTQYF. CDR3 sequence (DNA): TGTGCCTGGAACCCCACCGGTAGCACAGATACGCAGTATTTT.

CDR3 coding DNA: TGTGCCAGCAGGGGACAGGGGGCAATTAATTCACCCCTCCACTTT. This translates into CASRGQGAINSPLHF. This sequence joins TRBV7-9 and TRBJ1-6; TRBD1 matches 12 bases. After removal of 6 bases from V and 6 bases from J, the junction contained 3 bases not matched to a gene. The CDR3 totals 15 residues. CDR1 SEHNR and CDR2 FQNEAQ come from the germline V gene (reference sequence).

V gene TRBV5-4 combines with J gene TRBJ2-5; possible D gene TRBD2, 6 bases. Trimming removed 0 bases at V and 5 bases at J, with 8 bases between. Germline values: CDR1 SGHNT, CDR2 YYREEE (reference sequence). The CDR3 covers 13 residues. CDR3 sequence reads: CASSLASDETQYF. DNA for the CDR3: TGTGCCAGCAGCTTGGCTAGCGACGAGACCCAGTACTTC.

This chain uses TRBV7-9 with TRBJ2-1; 7 bases map to TRBD2. J gave up 6 bases and V 1 base, and 15 bases lay outside the gene matches. Germline V CDR1 and CDR2: SEHNR, FQNEAQ (reference sequence). This CDR3 is 18 amino acids long. CDR3 amino acids: CASSLGVHGGGPSNEQFF. The CDR3 DNA follows: TGTGCCAGCAGCTTAGGGGTTCATGGGGGAGGGCCATCCAATGAGCAGTTCTTC.

This clone appeared a few times. Other DNA sequences in the sample encode the same CDR3. The chain recombines TRBV2 with TRBJ2-5; no clear D. This CDR3 spans 11 amino acids. Germline CDR1 and CDR2: SNHLY and FYNNEI. Trimming removed 5 bases from V and 0 bases from J, with 1 base in between. DNA for the CDR3: TGTGCCAGCAGTTACCAAGAGACCCAGTACTTC. This gives the protein CASSYQETQYF.

The chain is built from TRBV19 and TRBJ2-7, with D maybe TRBD1 (6 bases). CDR1 is LNHDA and CDR2 is SQIVND in the germline V gene (reference sequence). The CDR3 extends over 15 amino acids. V lost 8 bases to trimming and J lost 1 base, with 18 bases between them. DNA for the CDR3: TGTGCCAGTGCAGAAGGGGGTCCCTGGTCCTACGAGCAGTACTTC. This codes for CASAEGGPWSYEQYF.

The chain is built from TRBV19 and TRBJ1-5; 10 nucleotides align to TRBD1. Germline CDR1 reads LNHDA; CDR2 reads SQIVND (reference sequence). The CDR3 length is 15 residues. After removal of 4 bases from V and 6 bases from J, the junction contained 6 bases not matched to a gene. This CDR3 reads CASSSLGTGVQPQHF. CDR3 sequence (DNA): TGTGCCAGTAGTAGCCTCGGGACAGGGGTTCAGCCCCAGCATTTT.

This clone was seen a single time. The V call is TRBV7-7, the J call TRBJ2-5; D possibly corresponds to TRBD1 (5 bases). Deletions cut 1 base from V and 1 base from J, with 7 bases between. CDR1 and CDR2 from the germline V gene are SSHAT and FNYEAQ (reference sequence). The CDR3 runs 14 residues. In DNA, the CDR3 is TGTGCCAGCAGCTTAGTCGACAGCCAAGAGACCCAGTACTTC. This sequence encodes CASSLVDSQETQYF.

The chain has TRBV6-1 and TRBJ2-1; a possible D gene is TRBD2 (6 bases). The V end was cut by 0 bases, the J end by 6 bases, with 9 bases between. Germline-derived CDR1 and CDR2 are MNHNS and SASEGT. CDR3 length: 14 residues. As DNA, the CDR3 is TGTGCCAGCAGTGAAGCCGGGAGAAGCAATGAGCAGTTCTTC. It translates to CASSEAGRSNEQFF.

This chain links TRBV10-2 with TRBJ1-5; 7 nucleotides match TRBD1. Germline values: CDR1 WSHSY, CDR2 SAAADI. CDR3 size: 14 residues. V gave up 8 bases and J gave up 1 base; unmatched junction bases: 5. CDR3 bases: TGCGCCAGCCGCTCAGGGGGAAGCAATCAGCCCCAGCATTTT. It codes for CASRSGGSNQPQHF.

V and J are TRBV11-2 and TRBJ1-1; 8 positions match TRBD1. This CDR3 is built from 16 residues. Germline lookup yields CDR1 SGHAT and CDR2 FQNNGV. The V and J ends lost 5 bases and 1 base, in that order; junction bases with no gene match: 9. The CDR3 nucleotides are TGTGCCAGCAGCACCCGACAGGGGAGGGAGAACACTGAAGCTTTCTTT. Its protein is CASSTRQGRENTEAFF. Full variable domain (rest looked up from reference TRBV11-2 and TRBJ1-1): EAGVAQSPRYKIIEKRQSVAFWCNPISGHATLYWYQQILGQGPKLLIQFQNNGVVDDSQLPKDRFSAERLKGVDSTLKIQPAKLEDSAVYLCASSTRQGRENTEAFFGQGTRLTVV.

The chain recombines TRBV15 with TRBJ2-3; D is unclear. Looked up from germline, CDR1 is LNHNV and CDR2 is YYDKDF (reference sequence). Trimming left V 4 bases short and J 1 base short, with 15 bases between. The CDR3 length is 16 residues. CDR3 sequence: CATSMLGNEGTDTQYF. CDR3 coding DNA: TGTGCCACCAGCATGCTGGGGAATGAAGGCACAGATACGCAGTATTTT.

This clone has a single count. V usage is TRBV27 and J usage is TRBJ2-7; the match to TRBD2 covers 7 bases. J lost 8 bases, V lost 1 base, and 2 bases had no gene match. CDR3 length: 12 residues. Germline CDR1 reads MNHEY; CDR2 reads SMNVEV (reference sequence). CDR3 sequence (DNA): TGTGCCAGCAGTTTATTGGGGGGGAAGCAGTACTTC. It encodes CASSLLGGKQYF.

J is TRBJ2-5 and V is TRBV7-3; perhaps TRBD1 as D (6 bases). Trimming took 5 bases from V and 2 from J, leaving 9 bases between them. The CDR3 contains 13 residues. Germline V gene lookup returns CDR1 SGHTA and CDR2 FQGTGA. This CDR3 is CASSPDRQETQYF. CDR3 DNA: TGTGCCAGCAGCCCCGACAGGCAAGAGACCCAGTACTTC.

In this sample, this clone turned up a few times. The chain uses TRBV19 and TRBJ2-1; 7 bases are shared with TRBD1. Germline V gives CDR1 LNHDA, CDR2 SQIVND (reference sequence). The CDR3 loop spans 14 amino acids. The J segment lost 3 bases and the V segment lost 6 bases, leaving 5 bases of the junction unmatched. The CDR3 loop is CASRTGTVYNEQFF. The CDR3 DNA follows: TGTGCCAGTAGGACCGGGACAGTCTACAATGAGCAGTTCTTC.

The V and J genes are TRBV27 and TRBJ2-2; D is unclear. Per germline, CDR1 MNHEY and CDR2 SMNVEV (reference sequence). V lost 6 bases, J lost 5 bases, and 7 bases lay in between. The CDR3 has 12 residues. The CDR3 bases are TGTGCCAGCAGCGGATGGACCGGGGAGCTGTTTTTT. Translation: CASSGWTGELFF.

V usage is TRBV10-1 and J usage is TRBJ2-7, with no clear D. Trimming removed 0 bases from V and 5 bases from J, with 11 bases in between. Per the germline V gene, CDR1 is WNHNN and CDR2 is SYGVQD (reference sequence). The CDR3 contains 14 residues. The CDR3 sequence: CASSESRDTHEQYF. Written as DNA, the CDR3 is TGCGCCAGCAGTGAGTCGCGAGACACCCACGAGCAGTACTTC.

J is TRBJ2-7 and V is TRBV4-2; 9 positions match TRBD1. CDR1 is LGHNA, CDR2 YNFKEQ, per germline. V shed 5 bases, J shed 5 bases, and the junction held 10 bases outside the gene matches. The CDR3 has 15 residues. CDR3 sequence: CASSFRDRALDEQYF. The CDR3 bases are TGTGCCAGCAGCTTTCGGGACAGGGCCCTCGACGAGCAGTACTTC.

The chain carries TRBV7-9 and TRBJ1-1, with 7 bases identical to TRBD1. This CDR3 has 16 amino acids. V was pared by 1 base and J by 3 bases, with 8 bases of the junction left unmatched. The germline V gene encodes CDR1 SEHNR and CDR2 FQNEAQ (reference sequence). The chain's CDR3 is CASSLEPRQGYTEAFF. The DNA for the CDR3 is TGTGCCAGCAGCTTAGAACCCCGACAGGGCTACACTGAAGCTTTCTTT.

The chain has TRBV7-8 and TRBJ2-3; D is unclear. Between the trimmed V and J ends, which lost 5 bases and 10 bases, there was a span of 13 bases. The CDR3 is 12 residues long. Germline loops: CDR1 SGHVS, CDR2 FQNEAQ. CDR3 protein: CASSPDRGSQYF. The CDR3 DNA is TGTGCCAGCAGCCCCGACCGAGGATCGCAGTATTTT.

The V call is TRBV7-2, the J call TRBJ1-4; D gene uncertain. The CDR3 has 16 residues. V lost 6 bases to trimming and J lost 4 bases, with 18 bases between them. The V gene's germline CDR1 is SGHTA and CDR2 FQGNSA. DNA of the CDR3: TGTGCCAGCAGTTTGGCGCCCAGCAGAGTTAATGAAAAACTGTTTTTT. Its protein product is CASSLAPSRVNEKLFF. The variable domain in full, completed from reference TRBV7-2 and TRBJ1-4, reads GAGVSQSPSNKVTEKGKDVELRCDPISGHTALYWYRQSLGQGLEFLIYFQGNSAPDKSGLPSDRFSAERTGGSVSTLTIQRTQQEDSAVYLCASSLAPSRVNEKLFFGSGTQLSVL.

The gene calls are TRBV5-1 and TRBJ2-7; D gene unclear. The CDR3 loop spans 15 amino acids. V gave up 3 bases and J gave up 2 bases, with 15 bases separating them. CDR1 is SGHRS, CDR2 YFSETQ, per germline. CDR3 bases: TGCGCCAGCAGCTCGGGTCATCCAGGAACCTACGAGCAGTACTTC. Translated, it gives CASSSGHPGTYEQYF. The entire variable domain, with the rest obtained from reference TRBV5-1 and TRBJ2-7, is as follows: KAGVTQTPRYLIKTRGQQVTLSCSPISGHRSVSWYQQTPGQGLQFLFEYFSETQRNKGNFPGRFSGRQFSNSRSEMNVSTLELGDSALYLCASSSGHPGTYEQYFGPGTRLTVT.

This clone is medium-sized within its sample. This chain joins TRBV4-3 and TRBJ1-6; TRBD1 might be the D (5 bases). The ends were cut back, 3 bases at V and 7 bases at J, with 7 bases in the middle. Germline-derived CDR1 and CDR2 are LGHNA and YSLEER. This CDR3 has 13 amino acids. The CDR3 region has the DNA TGCGCCAGCAGCCATGGGGGGAATTCACCCCTCCACTTT. Amino acids: CASSHGGNSPLHF.

The CDR3 nucleotides read TGTGCCAGCAGTTTTTCTAGCAATCAGCCCCAGCATTTT. Translation gives CASSFSSNQPQHF. V gene TRBV28 combines with J gene TRBJ1-5; no reliable D call. The CDR3 runs to 13 residues. The V end was cut by 3 bases, the J end by 0 bases, with 3 bases between. Looked up from germline, CDR1 is MDHEN and CDR2 is SYDVKM.

The chain couples TRBV7-8 to TRBJ1-5, with TRBD1 identical over 8 bases. After removal of 6 bases from V and 2 bases from J, the junction contained 6 bases not matched to a gene. Germline V gene data show CDR1 as SGHVS and CDR2 as FQNEAQ. CDR3 size: 15 residues. CDR3 sequence: CASRLAGGGNQPQHF. CDR3 DNA sequence: TGTGCCAGCAGATTGGCAGGGGGCGGCAATCAGCCCCAGCATTTT.

This chain uses TRBV10-2 with TRBJ2-1; possible D gene TRBD2, 6 bases. The CDR3 totals 14 residues. Between the trimmed V and J ends, which lost 6 bases and 3 bases, there was a span of 12 bases. The germline CDR1 and CDR2 sequences are WSHSY and SAAADI. This CDR3 reads CASRPAGGYNEQFF. The CDR3 nucleotides are TGCGCCAGCAGACCAGCCGGGGGCTACAATGAGCAGTTCTTC.